A single sample gave rise to the 32 T cell receptor beta chains below, sequenced in a study of blood T cell repertoires in COVID-19. Sequencing was performed with immunoSEQ multiplex PCR; in TCRdb, only in-frame clones are kept and a portion is missing. The top ten clones hold roughly a sixth of a sample with a few hundred thousand clones, 85% of them seen once. The source material was PBMCs or T cells enriched from blood (not recorded which). These TCRs come from a man in his forties who had recovered from COVID-19.

The J gene is TRBJ1-4, the V gene TRBV11-2; TRBD1 matches 7 bases. The CDR3 totals 16 residues. Losses at the gene ends were 2 bases for V and 8 bases for J; bases not matched to a gene: 11. Germline V gene lookup returns CDR1 SGHAT and CDR2 FQNNGV. CDR3 sequence: CASSLYGAGGLEKLFF. In DNA form, the CDR3 reads TGTGCCAGCAGCTTATACGGCGCAGGGGGTTTGGAAAAACTGTTTTTT.

The CDR3 bases are TGCGCCAGCAGCCGAGGGAGGGGGGATTATCAGCCCCAGCATTTT. Encoded protein: CASSRGRGDYQPQHF. V and J are TRBV4-1 and TRBJ1-5; D perhaps matches TRBD1 (6 bases). The germline V gene has CDR1 MGHRA and CDR2 YSYEKL. Trimming took off 4 bases at V and 5 bases at J, with 15 bases between the two ends. The CDR3 covers 15 residues.

This clone was observed once. The V call is TRBV30, the J call TRBJ1-1; tentatively, D is TRBD1 (6 bases). The CDR3 sequence is 15 residues long. V lost 1 base to trimming and J lost 0 bases, with 12 bases between them. The V gene's germline CDR1 is GTSNPN and CDR2 SVGIG (reference sequence). Here the CDR3 reads CAWSDTGPVNTEAFF. DNA for the CDR3: TGTGCCTGGAGTGACACAGGGCCGGTGAACACTGAAGCTTTCTTT.

This chain joins TRBV28 and TRBJ1-2, with D possibly matching TRBD1 (5 bases). V was pared by 3 bases and J by 4 bases, with 15 bases between. Germline CDR1 reads MDHEN; CDR2 reads SYDVKM. The CDR3 extends over 15 amino acids. As DNA, the CDR3 is TGTGCCAGCAGTTTTGGCGGGGCTCCAGGCTATGGCTACACCTTC. Translated, it gives CASSFGGAPGYGYTF.

The chain couples TRBV30 to TRBJ1-4, with no clear D. This CDR3 spans 15 amino acids. The germline V gene has CDR1 GTSNPN and CDR2 SVGIG (reference sequence). Deletions cut 5 bases from V and 0 bases from J, with 13 bases between. The CDR3 DNA is TGTGCCTGGGCATATGGGAGTGCAACTAATGAAAAACTGTTTTTT. It translates to CAWAYGSATNEKLFF.

This clone has a single count. V gene TRBV5-1 combines with J gene TRBJ2-2, with 12 bases aligning to TRBD2. The CDR3 is 17 amino acids. V was clipped by 0 bases and J by 6 bases; unmatched bases: 6. CDR1 is SGHRS, CDR2 YFSETQ, per germline. The CDR3 region is CASSLGLAGELAGELFF. CDR3 nucleotides: TGCGCCAGCAGCTTGGGACTAGCGGGAGAGCTTGCCGGGGAGCTGTTTTTT.

The V gene is TRBV4-1, the J gene TRBJ1-1; the match to TRBD1 covers 7 bases. Germline loops: CDR1 MGHRA, CDR2 YSYEKL. The CDR3 is made up of 17 amino acids. The V segment lost 1 base and the J segment 3 bases; nucleotides outside the gene matches: 11. CDR3 in amino acids: CASSQVRARQGDTEAFF. Here the CDR3 DNA reads TGCGCCAGCAGCCAAGTCCGGGCCCGTCAGGGGGACACTGAAGCTTTCTTT.

The CDR3 DNA is TGTGCCAGCAGCATTACCGGGACAGTAGTTTCACCCCTCCACTTT. As protein: CASSITGTVVSPLHF. This chain uses TRBV11-2 with TRBJ1-6; TRBD1 matches 7 bases. The germline V gene has CDR1 SGHAT and CDR2 FQNNGV. Trimming at V came to 5 bases and at J to 9 bases, leaving 10 bases not matched to a gene. The CDR3 contains 15 residues.

The J gene is TRBJ2-7, the V gene TRBV5-6; 8 bases are shared with TRBD1. There are 15 residues in the CDR3. The J segment lost 0 bases and the V segment lost 4 bases, leaving 6 bases of the junction unmatched. Germline CDR1 and CDR2: SGHDT and YYEEEE. CDR3 residues: CASSQGQASSYEQYF. The CDR3 nucleotides read TGTGCCAGCAGCCAGGGACAGGCGAGCTCCTACGAGCAGTACTTC. Full variable domain (missing parts from reference TRBV5-6 and TRBJ2-7): DAGVTQSPTHLIKTRGQQVTLRCSPKSGHDTVSWYQQALGQGPQFIFQYYEEEERQRGNFPDRFSGHQFPNYSSELNVNALLLGDSALYLCASSQGQASSYEQYFGPGTRLTVT.

The chain recombines TRBV4-1 with TRBJ1-5; tentatively, D is TRBD1 (6 bases). From germline, CDR1 is MGHRA and CDR2 YSYEKL. The CDR3 spans 15 residues. V dropped 2 bases and J dropped 6 bases, with 14 bases sitting between them. The DNA of the CDR3 is TGCGCCAGCAGCCAAAACGGACAACAGGGTCAGCCCCAGCATTTT. Protein product: CASSQNGQQGQPQHF.

The genes are TRBV7-8 and TRBJ2-1; D gene unclear. Per the germline V gene, CDR1 is SGHVS and CDR2 is FQNEAQ. V lost 4 bases and J 0 bases, leaving 10 bases between the germline ends. The CDR3 has 15 amino acids. CDR3 bases: TGTGCCAGCAGCTCAGACCCTAGCTCCTACAATGAGCAGTTCTTC. This codes for CASSSDPSSYNEQFF.

The rearrangement links TRBV21-1 to TRBJ1-2; TRBD1 is the table's D call, not checked against the DNA. TRBV21-1 is noted as a pseudogene. This CDR3 region has 15 residues. In DNA, the CDR3 is TGTGCCAGCAGAGGGACGAAACAGGGGAACTATGGCTACACCTTC. Encoded protein: CASRGTKQGNYGYTF.

The chain joins TRBV30 to TRBJ2-5; TRBD1 matches 11 bases. Losses at the gene ends were 4 bases for V and 1 base for J; bases not matched to a gene: 2. The CDR3 length is 14 residues. Germline-derived CDR1 and CDR2 are GTSNPN and SVGIG (reference sequence). The CDR3 DNA sequence: TGTGCCTGGACTGGGACAGGGGGCCAAGAGACCCAGTACTTC. This sequence encodes CAWTGTGGQETQYF.

The chain joins TRBV3-1 (or the pseudogene TRBV3-2) to TRBJ1-3; 8 nucleotides align to TRBD1. Germline lookup yields CDR1 LGHDT and CDR2 YNNKEL (reference sequence). The V gene end was trimmed by 1 base and the J gene end by 4 bases; junction bases not matched to a gene: 9. The CDR3 is 17 amino acids. CDR3 in amino acids: CASSQGSFGQGGNTIYF. CDR3 DNA: TGTGCCAGCAGCCAAGGGTCTTTCGGACAGGGAGGAAACACCATATATTTT.

This clone has just a few counts. V is TRBV6-2 or TRBV6-3 and J is TRBJ1-5; D possibly corresponds to TRBD1 (5 bases). Germline loops: CDR1 MNHEY, CDR2 SVGEGT. Between the trimmed V and J ends, which lost 2 bases and 4 bases, there was a span of 9 bases. The CDR3 spans 14 residues. CDR3 coding DNA: TGTGCCAGCAGTTACGTAGACAGTAATCAGCCCCAGCATTTT. It is translated as CASSYVDSNQPQHF.

This clone came up a few times. Since a much larger clone is just one base distant, this may be a read error. This chain uses TRBV4-3 with TRBJ2-6, with D tentatively TRBD1 (6 bases). The germline CDR1 and CDR2 sequences are LGHNA and YSLEER. Trimming removed 0 bases from V and 2 bases from J, with 8 bases in between. CDR3 length equals 16 residues. CDR3 sequence reads: CASSQDGTTGANVLTF. CDR3 coding DNA: TGCGCCAGCAGCCAAGATGGGACAACTGGGGCCAACGTCCTGACTTTC.

CDR3 bases: TGTGCCAGCAGTTTGAGGACTAGCGGGAACACCGGGGAGCTGTTTTTT. Translation gives CASSLRTSGNTGELFF. This chain links TRBV27 with TRBJ2-2, with TRBD2 matching 10 bases. J gave up 1 base and V 3 bases, and 2 bases lay outside the gene matches. The CDR3 runs to 16 residues. Germline values: CDR1 MNHEY, CDR2 SMNVEV (reference sequence).

The gene calls are TRBV3-1 (or the pseudogene TRBV3-2) and TRBJ2-1, with 7 bases identical to TRBD1. Germline trimming cut 3 bases from V and 4 bases from J; bases unmatched to any gene: 6. This CDR3 region has 15 residues. The germline gives CDR1 LGHDT, CDR2 YNNKEL (reference sequence). CDR3 bases: TGTGCCAGCAGCCATAGGCAGGGACAGTACAATGAGCAGTTCTTC. Translated, it gives CASSHRQGQYNEQFF.

The chain carries TRBV6-2 or TRBV6-3 and TRBJ2-1; TRBD2 matches at 11 bases. Germline loops: CDR1 MNHEY, CDR2 SVGEGT. The CDR3 is made up of 15 amino acids. V dropped 5 bases and J dropped 2; count of bases not matched to a gene: 2. The CDR3 loop is CASSLSGRAYNEQFF. CDR3 DNA: TGTGCCAGCAGTCTTAGCGGGAGGGCCTACAATGAGCAGTTCTTC.

The V and J genes are TRBV7-2 and TRBJ2-1; possible D gene TRBD2, 5 bases. Trimming took 1 base from V and 6 from J, leaving 13 bases between them. This CDR3 has 15 residues. Germline CDR1 is SGHTA and CDR2 is FQGNSA. Written as DNA, the CDR3 is TGTGCCAGCAGCTTAGAGGCAAGACTATCCAATGAGCAGTTCTTC. It specifies CASSLEARLSNEQFF.

V is TRBV23-1 and J is TRBJ2-1, with 8 nucleotides matching TRBD2. TRBV23-1 is labeled an ORF, and its function is uncertain. The CDR3 runs to 16 residues. V shed 5 bases and J 1 base; nucleotides not matched to a gene: 7. CDR3 sequence: CASSTPSGSSYNEQFF. DNA for the CDR3: TGCGCCAGCAGTACTCCAAGCGGGAGTTCCTACAATGAGCAGTTCTTC.

As to this clone: In the same sample, other DNA sequences code for this CDR3. This chain connects TRBV19 to TRBJ1-5, with 8 bases lining up with TRBD1. Germline-derived CDR1 and CDR2 are LNHDA and SQIVND (reference sequence). V gave up 3 bases and J gave up 1 base; unmatched junction bases: 2. CDR3 length: 15 amino acids. In nucleotides, the CDR3 is TGTGCCAGTAGTATCGACAGGGGCAGCAATCAGCCCCAGCATTTT. Translated: CASSIDRGSNQPQHF.

The V and J genes are TRBV9 and TRBJ1-3, with a weak D call TRBD1 (5 bases). Deletions cut 3 bases from V and 7 bases from J, with 11 bases between. Germline loops: CDR1 SGDLS, CDR2 YYNGEE. The CDR3 contains 13 residues. The CDR3 region has the DNA TGTGCCAGCAGCGCGGACATACTGAACACCATATATTTT. This encodes CASSADILNTIYF.

V gene TRBV15 combines with J gene TRBJ1-1; 7 bases align to TRBD1. CDR3 size: 15 residues. Trimming cost V 2 bases and J 5 bases; bases outside gene matches: 8. The V gene's germline CDR1 is LNHNV and CDR2 YYDKDF (reference sequence). The CDR3 here is CATSRRDSRRTEAFF. For the CDR3, the DNA is TGTGCCACCAGCAGAAGGGACAGCAGGAGGACTGAAGCTTTCTTT.

On this clone itself: The same CDR3 can be traced to other DNA sequences in this sample. V usage is TRBV11-2 and J usage is TRBJ2-7; D is perhaps TRBD1 (5 bases). Trimming took off 3 bases at V and 3 bases at J, with 9 bases between the two ends. Germline V lookup: CDR1 SGHAT, CDR2 FQNNGV. The CDR3 runs 13 residues. This CDR3 is CASSLGRSYEQYF. In DNA form, the CDR3 reads TGTGCCAGCAGCTTGGGGCGGAGCTACGAGCAGTACTTC.

This chain links TRBV11-2 with TRBJ2-1, with D perhaps TRBD2 (6 bases). CDR3 length: 15 amino acids. CDR1 and CDR2 from the germline V gene are SGHAT and FQNNGV. V lost 2 bases, J lost 3 bases, and 11 bases lay in between. The chain's CDR3 is CASSLLSSVYNEQFF. DNA of the CDR3: TGTGCCAGCAGCTTATTATCTAGCGTCTACAATGAGCAGTTCTTC.

This clone has just one count. A junction end diverges from the germline sequence, so it may reflect a read error. The V call is TRBV7-7, the J call TRBJ2-5; 8 nucleotides agree with TRBD2. The CDR3 length is 15 residues. The germline V gene has CDR1 SSHAT and CDR2 FNYEAQ (reference sequence). DNA for the CDR3: TGTGCTAGCAGCTTCGGACTAGCCCAACGAGAGACCCAGTACTTC. Encoded protein: CASSFGLAQRETQYF.

This clone appeared a single time. CDR3: CASSEGGLDSGANVLTF. CDR3 DNA sequence: TGTGCCAGCAGCGAAGGAGGACTAGACTCTGGGGCCAACGTCCTGACTTTC. V and J are TRBV9 and TRBJ2-6; 7 bases match TRBD2. CDR3 length: 17 amino acids. Germline V gene sequence: CDR1 SGDLS, CDR2 YYNGEE. V was pared by 3 bases and J by 0 bases, with 6 bases of the junction left unmatched. The entire variable domain, with the rest obtained from reference TRBV9 and TRBJ2-6, is as follows: DSGVTQTPKHLITATGQRVTLRCSPRSGDLSVYWYQQSLDQGLQFLIQYYNGEERAKGNILERFSAQQFPDLHSELNLSSLELGDSALYFCASSEGGLDSGANVLTFGAGSRLTVL.

The V and J genes are TRBV5-1 and TRBJ1-1; a possible D gene is TRBD1 (6 bases). Germline lookup yields CDR1 SGHRS and CDR2 YFSETQ. The CDR3 has 14 residues. V gave up 4 bases and J gave up 5 bases, with 15 bases separating them. This CDR3 reads CASSRRGGRTEAFF. The CDR3 DNA sequence: TGCGCCAGCAGCCGTCGGGGGGGCCGAACTGAAGCTTTCTTT.

The genes are TRBV2 and TRBJ1-5; no definite D call. V was trimmed by 2 bases and J by 6 bases, leaving 8 bases between them. From germline, CDR1 is SNHLY and CDR2 FYNNEI. The CDR3 runs to 13 residues. The CDR3 DNA reads TGTGCCAGCAGTGAAACGGGTTTTCAGCCCCAGCATTTT. Translation: CASSETGFQPQHF.

This chain links TRBV6-2 or TRBV6-3 with TRBJ2-1, with 11 bases matching TRBD2. The CDR3 contains 15 residues. Trimming took 2 bases from V and 7 from J; bases not matched to a gene: 4. Germline CDR1 reads MNHEY; CDR2 reads SVGEGT. Written as DNA, the CDR3 is TGTGCCAGCAGTTACCTAACTAGCGGGAGTAATGAGCAGTTCTTC. The encoded protein is CASSYLTSGSNEQFF.

V and J are TRBV9 and TRBJ2-5; 8 bases line up with TRBD2. Germline V gene lookup returns CDR1 SGDLS and CDR2 YYNGEE. With V trimmed by 4 bases and J by 4 bases, 12 bases remained unmatched. The CDR3 runs to 16 residues. The CDR3 region has the DNA TGTGCCAGCAGCCCACCAGGAGCGGGAGTAATAGAGACCCAGTACTTC. Translated, it gives CASSPPGAGVIETQYF.